This TCR beta chain was identified during a study of regulatory T cells in long-lasting Graves disease. Broader study findings: Sampling was limited to peripheral blood rather than thyroid tissue.

This clonotype was seen ten or more times. Its antigen is still unknown. Time point meaning: newly diagnosed GD, antithyroid drugs for less than 3 months. The TCR library was prepared using RNA isolated from PBMCs. Arm-PCR with iRepertoire HTBI primers amplified the CDR3 regions for these TCR beta libraries. TCRdb called the multiplex PCR reads again in MiXCR, with one record for every CDR3 protein. The sample lists 400,000 to 450,000 distinct CDR3 sequences, 15% occurring once. This same sample was also taken into another study, of T cells in Graves' hyperthyroidism and ophthalmopathy.

The clonotype was recovered from a woman under 40 with Graves disease. The sample was peripheral blood mononuclear cells (PBMCs), taken at new diagnosis, from a patient treated with antithyroid drugs.

The CDR3 reads CASSQGASSYEQYF. The CDR3 DNA reads as TGCGCCAGCAGCCAGGGGGCATCCTCCTACGAGCAGTACTTC. The chain links TRBV5-1 to TRBJ2-7; 8 bases fit TRBD1. There are 14 residues in the CDR3. CDR1 and CDR2 from the germline V gene are SGHRS and YFSETQ. V shed 4 bases and J 0 bases; nucleotides not matched to a gene: 3.